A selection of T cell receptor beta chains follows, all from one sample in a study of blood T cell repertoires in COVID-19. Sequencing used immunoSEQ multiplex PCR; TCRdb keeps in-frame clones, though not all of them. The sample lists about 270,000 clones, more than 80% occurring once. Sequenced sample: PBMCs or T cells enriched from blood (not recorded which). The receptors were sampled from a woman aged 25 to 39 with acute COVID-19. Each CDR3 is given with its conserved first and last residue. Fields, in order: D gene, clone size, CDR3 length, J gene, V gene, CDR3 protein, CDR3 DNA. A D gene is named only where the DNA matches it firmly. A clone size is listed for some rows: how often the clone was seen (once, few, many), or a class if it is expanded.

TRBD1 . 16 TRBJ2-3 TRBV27 CASRDSGQGAGDTQYF TGTGCCAGCAGAGACTCGGGACAGGGGGCCGGAGATACGCAGTATTTT
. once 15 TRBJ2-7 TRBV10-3 CAISESVSQVREQYF TGTGCCATCAGTGAGTCGGTAAGCCAGGTACGGGAGCAGTACTTC
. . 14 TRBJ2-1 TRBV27 CASSSGLTYNEQFF TGTGCCAGCAGTTCCGGACTAACCTACAATGAGCAGTTCTTC
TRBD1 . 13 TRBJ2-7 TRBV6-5 CASSRDRIYEQYF TGTGCCAGCAGCCGGGACAGGATCTACGAGCAGTACTTC
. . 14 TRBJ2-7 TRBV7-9 CASSSTTVSYEQYF TGTGCCAGCAGCTCGACCACAGTTTCCTACGAGCAGTACTTC
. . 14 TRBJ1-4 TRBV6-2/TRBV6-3 CASSYPGLNEKLFF TGTGCCAGCAGTTACCCCGGACTTAATGAAAAACTGTTTTTT
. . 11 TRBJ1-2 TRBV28 CASSDSYGYTF TGTGCCAGCAGTGATAGCTATGGCTACACCTTC
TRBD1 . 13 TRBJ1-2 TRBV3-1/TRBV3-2 CASSPRGLYGYTF TGTGCCAGCAGCCCCAGGGGGCTCTATGGCTACACCTTC
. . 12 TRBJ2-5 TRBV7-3 CASSPPGGTQYF TGTGCCAGCAGCCCGCCCGGGGGGACCCAGTACTTC
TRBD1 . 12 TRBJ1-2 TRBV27 CASSGQGYGYTF TGTGCCAGCAGCGGACAGGGTTATGGCTACACCTTC
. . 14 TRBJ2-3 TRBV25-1 CASSSPGAPDTQYF TGTGCCAGCAGTTCCCCAGGGGCTCCAGATACGCAGTATTTT
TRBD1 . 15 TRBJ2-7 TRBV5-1 CASSLSTGVAYEQYF TGCGCCAGCAGCTTGTCGACAGGGGTTGCCTACGAGCAGTACTTC
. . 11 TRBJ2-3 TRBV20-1 CSASPGDTQYF TGCAGTGCTAGCCCGGGAGATACGCAGTATTTT
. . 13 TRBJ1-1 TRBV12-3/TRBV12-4 CASSSTGLPEAFF TGTGCCAGCAGTTCAACAGGCCTGCCTGAAGCTTTCTTT
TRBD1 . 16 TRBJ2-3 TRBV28 CASSPPRTGRGDTQYF TGTGCCAGCAGCCCCCCCAGGACAGGGAGAGGGGATACGCAGTATTTT
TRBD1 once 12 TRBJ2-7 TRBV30 CAFGQGAYEQYF TGTGCCTTTGGACAGGGGGCCTACGAGCAGTACTTC
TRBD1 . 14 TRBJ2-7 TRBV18 CASSPGTGSNEQYF TGTGCCAGCTCACCTGGGACAGGGTCGAACGAGCAGTACTTC
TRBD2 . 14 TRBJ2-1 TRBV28 CASSSGSSYNEQFF TGTGCCAGCAGCAGCGGGAGCTCCTACAATGAGCAGTTCTTC
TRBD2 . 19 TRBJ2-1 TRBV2 CASSFTGLAGTGRNNEQFF TGTGCCAGCAGTTTTACTGGACTAGCGGGAACCGGGCGGAACAATGAGCAGTTCTTC
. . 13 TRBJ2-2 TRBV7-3 CASSLRLTGELFF TGTGCCAGCAGCTTAAGACTGACCGGGGAGCTGTTTTTT
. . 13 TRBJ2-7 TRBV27 CASSFLRGGEQYF TGTGCCAGCAGTTTCCTTCGGGGAGGCGAGCAGTACTTC
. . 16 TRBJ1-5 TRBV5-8 CASSPGRKGSNQPQHF TGTGCCAGCAGCCCGGGGAGGAAAGGCAGCAATCAGCCCCAGCATTTT
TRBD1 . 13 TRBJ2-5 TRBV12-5 CASADRVGETQYF TGTGCTAGTGCCGACAGGGTTGGGGAGACCCAGTACTTC
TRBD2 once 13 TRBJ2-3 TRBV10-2 CASKRESTDTQYF TGCGCCAGTAAGCGGGAGAGCACAGATACGCAGTATTTT
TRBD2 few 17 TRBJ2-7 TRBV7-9 CASSPRLAGGWVEEQYF TGTGCCAGCAGCCCAAGACTAGCGGGAGGGTGGGTGGAAGAGCAGTACTTC
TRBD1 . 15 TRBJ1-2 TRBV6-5 CASTPRVGGDYGYTF TGTGCCAGCACCCCACGGGTAGGGGGCGACTATGGCTACACCTTC
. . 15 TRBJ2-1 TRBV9 CASSVVNVLINEQFF TGTGCCAGCAGCGTAGTAAATGTCCTAATCAATGAGCAGTTCTTC
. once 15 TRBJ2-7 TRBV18 CASSPDADSSYEQYF TGTGCCAGCTCACCAGACGCGGACAGCTCCTACGAGCAGTACTTC
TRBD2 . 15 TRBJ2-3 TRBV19 CASSMGSGRTDTQYF TGTGCCAGTAGTATGGGTAGCGGGAGAACAGATACGCAGTATTTT
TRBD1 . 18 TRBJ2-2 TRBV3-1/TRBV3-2 CASRPPGQFIANTGELFF TGTGCCAGCAGACCGCCGGGACAGTTTATTGCGAACACCGGGGAGCTGTTTTTT
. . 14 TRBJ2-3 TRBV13 CASSLEGGSDTQYF TGTGCCAGCAGCTTAGAAGGAGGGTCAGATACGCAGTATTTT
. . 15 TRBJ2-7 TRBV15 CATSKDRDLYYEQYF TGTGCCACCAGCAAAGACCGGGACTTATACTACGAGCAGTACTTC
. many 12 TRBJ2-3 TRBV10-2 CASSAGSDTQYF TGCGCCAGCAGTGCCGGGTCAGATACGCAGTATTTT
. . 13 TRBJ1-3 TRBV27 CASSSGSGNTIYF TGTGCCAGCAGTTCAGGGTCTGGAAACACCATATATTTT
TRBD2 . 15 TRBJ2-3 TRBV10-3 CAIAGLAGDADTQYF TGTGCCATCGCTGGCCTAGCGGGAGATGCCGATACGCAGTATTTT
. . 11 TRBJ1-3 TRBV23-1 CASNPLRTIYF TGCGCCAGCAACCCACTCCGCACCATATATTTT
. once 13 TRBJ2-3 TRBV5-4 CASKRGPPDTQYF TGTGCCAGCAAACGAGGTCCCCCAGATACGCAGTATTTT
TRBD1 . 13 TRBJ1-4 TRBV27 CASSYRTGQGLFF TGTGCCAGCAGTTACCGGACAGGCCAGGGACTGTTTTTT
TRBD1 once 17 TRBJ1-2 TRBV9 CASSAQSGTEGAYGYTF TGTGCCAGCAGCGCCCAGAGTGGGACAGAGGGGGCATATGGCTACACCTTC
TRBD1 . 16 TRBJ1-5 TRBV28 CASSLQQGYSNQPQHF TGTGCCAGCAGTTTACAACAGGGGTATAGCAATCAGCCCCAGCATTTT
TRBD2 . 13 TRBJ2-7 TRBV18 CASSQGGTYEQYF TGTGCCAGCTCACAGGGAGGGACCTACGAGCAGTACTTC
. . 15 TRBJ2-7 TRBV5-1 CASSPGGGLYYEQYF TGCGCCAGCAGCCCCGGGGGAGGCCTTTACTACGAGCAGTACTTC
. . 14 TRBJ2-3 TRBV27 CASRRVISTDTQYF TGTGCCAGCAGGAGGGTAATTAGCACAGATACGCAGTATTTT
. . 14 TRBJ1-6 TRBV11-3 CASSLDLNNSPLHF TGTGCCAGCAGCTTAGATCTAAATAATTCACCCCTCCACTTT
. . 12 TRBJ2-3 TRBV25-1 CASSAGTKPQYF TGTGCCAGCAGCGCAGGGACAAAGCCGCAGTATTTT
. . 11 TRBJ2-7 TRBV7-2 CASSRGSEQYF TGTGCCAGCAGCCGGGGGTCCGAGCAGTACTTC
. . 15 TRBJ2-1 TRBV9 CASSVVVSRYNEQFF TGTGCCAGCAGCGTAGTAGTTAGTCGCTACAATGAGCAGTTCTTC
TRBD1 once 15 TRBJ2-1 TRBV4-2 CASSQEGQGYNEQFF TGTGCCAGCAGCCAAGAAGGACAGGGGTACAATGAGCAGTTCTTC
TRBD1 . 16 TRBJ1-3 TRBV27 CASSPVTGGWGNTIYF TGTGCCAGCAGTCCAGTTACAGGGGGCTGGGGAAACACCATATATTTT
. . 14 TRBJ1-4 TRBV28 CASSTQMGSEKLFF TGTGCCAGCAGTACCCAGATGGGGAGTGAAAAACTGTTTTTT
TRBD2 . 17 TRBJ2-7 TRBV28 CASSFGASGTLPYEQYF TGTGCCAGCAGTTTTGGGGCTAGCGGGACCCTCCCCTACGAGCAGTACTTC
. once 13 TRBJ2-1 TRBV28 CASSLSGRESPFF TGTGCCAGCAGTCTCTCTGGTCGGGAGTCTCCGTTCTTC
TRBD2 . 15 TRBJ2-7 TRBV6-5 CASSSLAEGSYEQYF TGTGCCAGCAGTTCCCTAGCGGAGGGATCCTACGAGCAGTACTTC